The T cell receptor beta chain under discussion was sequenced for a study of cytomegalovirus exposure and HLA in healthy donors. Assay: immunoSEQ multiplex PCR; the TCRdb copy retains only in-frame clones and omits some. The data contain 250,000 or so clones, about 86% of them singletons. This clone was seen a handful of times. Antigen specificity is unknown. Different DNA sequences within this sample yield the same CDR3. Study-wide findings and caveats: Subsequent analysis showed first-cohort TCR clusters tending to co-occur in some 110 validation repertoires.

The sequence was collected from a man in his late teens or twenties in good health and CMV-seronegative. The sequencing sample was made of PBMCs.

This CDR3 reads CASSLGGVGGYTF. CDR3 DNA sequence: TGTGCCAGCAGTCTGGGGGGGGTAGGCGGCTACACCTTC. The rearrangement links TRBV27 to TRBJ1-2; a possible D gene is TRBD1 (5 bases). The length of the CDR3 is 13 residues. Germline V gene sequence: CDR1 MNHEY, CDR2 SMNVEV (reference sequence). The ends were cut back, 5 bases at V and 8 bases at J, with 15 bases in the middle.